This TCR beta chain derives from a study of control samples from healthy donors and cancer patients. Data came from immunoSEQ multiplex PCR; TCRdb stores just in-frame clones and leaves some out. The table includes around 100,000 clones, 92% detected once. The sample comprised blood. The source is a woman younger than 35 in good health.

CDR3 in DNA: TGTGCCAGCAGTGCAGAACCAACTAATGAAAAACTGTTTTTT. It encodes CASSAEPTNEKLFF. The genes are TRBV6-4 and TRBJ1-4; no firm D call. The CDR3 totals 14 residues. Germline CDR1 and CDR2: MRHNA and SNTAGT. V shed 4 bases and J shed 0 bases, with 6 bases lying between them.